This T cell receptor (beta chain) was retrieved from a study of T cell responses to AZD1222 COVID-19 vaccine. Points from the study as a whole: Scientists sampled the repertoires only once the peak T cell response had passed.

Assay used: immunoSEQ multiplex PCR; TCRdb lists only in-frame clones, some missing. Counted here are under 150,000 clones, roughly 92% occurring once; the ten biggest clones make up approximately 5.4%. V was clipped by 7 bases and J by 4 bases; unmatched bases: 2. The CDR3 runs to 11 residues. CDR1 is SQVTM and CDR2 is ANQGSEA in the germline V gene. About this clone itself: What it binds is unknown.

This specimen consisted of peripheral blood, obtained on day 0 of AZD1222 vaccination. This sequence joins TRBV29-1 and TRBJ2-7; 9 bases are a match to TRBD1. This TCR came from an adult in good health. This CDR3 reads CSGTGEYEQYF. CDR3 DNA sequence: TGCAGCGGGACAGGGGAGTACGAGCAGTACTTC.